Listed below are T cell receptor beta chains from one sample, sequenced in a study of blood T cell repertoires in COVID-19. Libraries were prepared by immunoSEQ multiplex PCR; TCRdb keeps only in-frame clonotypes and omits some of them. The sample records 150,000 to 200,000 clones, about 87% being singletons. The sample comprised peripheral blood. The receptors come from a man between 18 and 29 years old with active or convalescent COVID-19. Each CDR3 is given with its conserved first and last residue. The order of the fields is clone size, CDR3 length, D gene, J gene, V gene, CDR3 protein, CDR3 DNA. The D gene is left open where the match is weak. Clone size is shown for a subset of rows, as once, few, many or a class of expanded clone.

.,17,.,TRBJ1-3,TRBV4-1,CASSQQAVGRSGNTIYF,TGCGCCAGCAGCCAACAGGCGGTAGGGAGATCTGGAAACACCATATATTTT
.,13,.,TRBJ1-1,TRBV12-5,CASGLDVTGEAFF,TGTGCTAGTGGTTTGGACGTAACAGGGGAAGCTTTCTTT
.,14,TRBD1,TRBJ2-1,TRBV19,CATSRDRGWNEQFF,TGTGCCACGTCCCGGGACAGGGGTTGGAATGAGCAGTTCTTC
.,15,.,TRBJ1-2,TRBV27,CASSLKPQGGYGYTF,TGTGCCAGCAGTTTAAAACCTCAGGGCGGCTATGGCTACACCTTC
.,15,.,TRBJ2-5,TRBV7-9,CASSPLGALGETQYF,TGTGCCAGCAGCCCATTGGGGGCCCTGGGGGAGACCCAGTACTTC
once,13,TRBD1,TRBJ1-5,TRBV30,CAWSSGQVQPQHF,TGTGCCTGGAGCTCAGGACAGGTTCAGCCCCAGCATTTT
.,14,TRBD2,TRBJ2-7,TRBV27,CASSWTSENYEQYF,TGTGCCAGCAGTTGGACTAGCGAGAACTACGAGCAGTACTTC
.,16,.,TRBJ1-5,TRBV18,CASSPYSGAGNQPQHF,TGTGCCAGCTCACCATATTCAGGGGCGGGCAATCAGCCCCAGCATTTT
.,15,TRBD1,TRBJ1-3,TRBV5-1,CASSSTGGSGNTIYF,TGCGCCAGCAGCTCGACAGGGGGATCTGGAAACACCATATATTTT
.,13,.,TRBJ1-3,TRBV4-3,CASSPRVRNTIYF,TGCGCCAGCAGCCCCCGGGTGAGAAACACCATATATTTT
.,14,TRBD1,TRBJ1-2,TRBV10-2,CAIKPTGGAYGYTF,TGCGCCATCAAGCCGACAGGGGGTGCCTATGGCTACACCTTC
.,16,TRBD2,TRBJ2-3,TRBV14,CASSQLAGTLTDTQYF,TGTGCCAGCAGCCAGCTAGCGGGGACTCTCACAGATACGCAGTATTTT
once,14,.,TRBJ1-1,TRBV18,CASSPATLNTEAFF,TGTGCCAGCTCACCGGCCACCTTGAACACTGAAGCTTTCTTT
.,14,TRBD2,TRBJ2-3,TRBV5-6,CASRAGTSPDTQYF,TGTGCCAGCAGGGCCGGGACTAGCCCAGATACGCAGTATTTT
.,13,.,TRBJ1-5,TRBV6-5,CASRTEINQPQHF,TGTGCCAGCAGGACAGAAATCAATCAGCCCCAGCATTTT
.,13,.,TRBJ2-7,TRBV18,CASALGDTYEQYF,TGTGCCAGCGCTCTGGGAGATACCTACGAGCAGTACTTC
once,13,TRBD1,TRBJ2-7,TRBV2,CASEGTGDYEQYF,TGTGCCAGCGAGGGGACAGGAGACTACGAGCAGTACTTC
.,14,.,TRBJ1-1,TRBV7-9,CASSGRRGTTEAFF,TGTGCCAGCAGCGGGAGGAGGGGTACCACTGAAGCTTTCTTT
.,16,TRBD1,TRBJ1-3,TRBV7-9,CASSLRGTGSGNTIYF,TGTGCCAGCAGCTTAAGGGGGACAGGCTCTGGAAACACCATATATTTT
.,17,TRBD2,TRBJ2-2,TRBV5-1,CASSLAGRASYSGELFF,TGCGCCAGCAGCTTGGCAGGGAGGGCTAGTTACTCCGGGGAGCTGTTTTTT
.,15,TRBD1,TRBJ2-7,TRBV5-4,CASSVRSGQGNEQYF,TGTGCCAGCAGCGTACGGAGTGGACAGGGCAACGAGCAGTACTTC
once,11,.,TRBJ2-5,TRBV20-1,CSAVSPETQYF,TGCAGTGCAGTTAGTCCGGAGACCCAGTACTTC
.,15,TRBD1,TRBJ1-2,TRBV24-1,CATSDFRQGGYGYTF,TGTGCCACCAGTGATTTCCGACAGGGCGGCTATGGCTACACCTTC
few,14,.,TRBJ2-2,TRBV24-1,CATSDWELTGELFF,TGTGCCACCAGTGATTGGGAGTTAACCGGGGAGCTGTTTTTT
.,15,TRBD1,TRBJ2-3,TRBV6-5,CASSYTRDRVNTQYF,TGTGCCAGCAGTTACACCAGGGACAGGGTTAATACGCAGTATTTT
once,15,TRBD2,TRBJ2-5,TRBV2,CASTLGLAGEETQYF,TGTGCCAGCACCTTAGGACTAGCGGGAGAAGAGACCCAGTACTTC
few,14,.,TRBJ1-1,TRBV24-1,CATRSPGENTEAFF,TGTGCCACCAGAAGTCCCGGGGAGAACACTGAAGCTTTCTTT
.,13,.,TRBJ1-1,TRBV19,CASLAGGFGEAFF,TGTGCCAGTTTGGCGGGGGGCTTCGGTGAAGCTTTCTTT
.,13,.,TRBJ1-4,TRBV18,CASSPPSFEKLFF,TGTGCCAGCTCACCACCTTCCTTCGAAAAACTGTTTTTT
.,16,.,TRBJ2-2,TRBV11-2,CASSEYLGAGTGELFF,TGTGCCAGCAGCGAGTATCTGGGGGCGGGCACCGGGGAGCTGTTTTTT
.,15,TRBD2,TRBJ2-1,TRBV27,CASSLAGGSPDEQFF,TGTGCCAGCAGTTTAGCGGGGGGGTCCCCGGATGAGCAGTTCTTC
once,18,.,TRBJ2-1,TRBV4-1,CASSQVARGEGLKDEQFF,TGCGCCAGCAGCCAAGTGGCTAGGGGGGAGGGCCTAAAGGATGAGCAGTTCTTC
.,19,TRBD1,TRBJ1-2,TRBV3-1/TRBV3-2,CASSQGLLGFGDRAYGYTF,TGTGCCAGCAGCCAGGGTCTCCTAGGCTTCGGGGACAGGGCCTATGGCTACACCTTC
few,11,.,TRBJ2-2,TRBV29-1,CSVEARGELFF,TGCAGCGTTGAAGCACGGGGGGAGCTGTTTTTT
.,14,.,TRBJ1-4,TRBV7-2,CASSPTRRGEKLFF,TGTGCCAGCAGCCCTACGCGACGAGGCGAAAAACTGTTTTTT
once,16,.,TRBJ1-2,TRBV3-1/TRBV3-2,CASSQVLVGGDYGYTF,TGTGCCAGCAGCCAAGTTCTAGTCGGTGGTGACTATGGCTACACCTTC
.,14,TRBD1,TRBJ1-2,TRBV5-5,CASSLFGTGGGYTF,TGTGCCAGCAGCTTGTTCGGGACAGGGGGTGGCTACACCTTC
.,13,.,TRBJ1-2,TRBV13,CASSGGPHDGYTF,TGTGCCAGCAGTGGGGGCCCCCATGATGGCTACACCTTC
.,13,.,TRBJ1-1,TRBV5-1,CASSFDSYTEAFF,TGCGCCAGCAGCTTCGACAGTTACACTGAAGCTTTCTTT
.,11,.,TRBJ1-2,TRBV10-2,CASSYAGEALF,TGCGCCAGCAGTTATGCTGGGGAGGCCCTCTTC
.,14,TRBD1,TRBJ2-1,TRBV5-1,CASSLQDRVGEQFF,TGCGCCAGCAGCTTGCAGGACAGGGTAGGGGAGCAGTTCTTC
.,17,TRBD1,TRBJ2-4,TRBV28,CASSIPTGVGAKNIQYF,TGTGCCAGCAGTATACCTACAGGGGTCGGAGCCAAAAACATTCAGTACTTC
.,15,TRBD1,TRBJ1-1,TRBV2,CASLLDRTLNTEAFF,TGTGCCAGCCTATTGGACAGGACACTGAACACTGAAGCTTTCTTT
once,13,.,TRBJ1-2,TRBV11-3,CASSFSHGYGYTF,TGTGCCAGCAGCTTTTCGCACGGCTATGGCTACACCTTC
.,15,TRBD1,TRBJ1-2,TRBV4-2,CASSQGQGMNYGYTF,TGTGCCAGCAGCCAGGGACAGGGGATGAACTATGGCTACACCTTC
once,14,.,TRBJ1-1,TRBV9,CASSPSGQQNEAFF,TGTGCCAGCAGCCCGAGTGGACAGCAAAATGAAGCTTTCTTT
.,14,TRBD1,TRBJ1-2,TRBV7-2,CASSLVGTGYGYTF,TGTGCCAGCAGCTTAGTTGGGACAGGTTATGGCTACACCTTC